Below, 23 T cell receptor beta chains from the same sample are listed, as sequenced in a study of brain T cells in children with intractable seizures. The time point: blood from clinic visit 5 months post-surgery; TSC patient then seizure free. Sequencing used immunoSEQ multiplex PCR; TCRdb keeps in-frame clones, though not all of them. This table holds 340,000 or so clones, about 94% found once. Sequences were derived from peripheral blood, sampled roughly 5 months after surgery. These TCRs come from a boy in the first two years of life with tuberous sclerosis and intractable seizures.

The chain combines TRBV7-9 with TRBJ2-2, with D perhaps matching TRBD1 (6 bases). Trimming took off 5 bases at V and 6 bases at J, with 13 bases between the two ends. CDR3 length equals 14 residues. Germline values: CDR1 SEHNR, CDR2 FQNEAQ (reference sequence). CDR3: CASSGEQGSGELFF. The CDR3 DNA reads TGTGCCAGCAGCGGGGAACAGGGATCCGGGGAGCTGTTTTTT. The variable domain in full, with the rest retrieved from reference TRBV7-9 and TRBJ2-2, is DTGVSQNPRHKITKRGQNVTFRCDPISEHNRLYWYRQTLGQGPEFLTYFQNEAQLEKSRLLSDRFSAERPKGSFSTLEIQRTEQGDSAMYLCASSGEQGSGELFFGEGSRLTVL.

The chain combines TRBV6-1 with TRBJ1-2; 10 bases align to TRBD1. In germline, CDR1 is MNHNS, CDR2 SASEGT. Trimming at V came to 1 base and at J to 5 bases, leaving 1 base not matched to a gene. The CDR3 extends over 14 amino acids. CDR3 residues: CASSEGTGGYGYTF. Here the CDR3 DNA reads TGTGCCAGCAGTGAAGGGACAGGGGGTTATGGCTACACCTTC.

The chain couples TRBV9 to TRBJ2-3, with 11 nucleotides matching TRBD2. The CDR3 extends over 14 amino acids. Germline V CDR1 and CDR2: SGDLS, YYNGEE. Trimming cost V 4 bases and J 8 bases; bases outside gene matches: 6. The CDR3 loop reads CASSPGSGRGTQYF. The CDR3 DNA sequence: TGTGCCAGCAGCCCCGGTAGCGGGAGGGGTACGCAGTATTTT.

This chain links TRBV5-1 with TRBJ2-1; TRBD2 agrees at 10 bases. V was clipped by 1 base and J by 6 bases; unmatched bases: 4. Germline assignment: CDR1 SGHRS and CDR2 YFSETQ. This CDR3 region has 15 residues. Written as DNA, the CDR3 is TGCGCCAGCAGCTTGTCCAGCGGGGGGGCCAATGAGCAGTTCTTC. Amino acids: CASSLSSGGANEQFF.

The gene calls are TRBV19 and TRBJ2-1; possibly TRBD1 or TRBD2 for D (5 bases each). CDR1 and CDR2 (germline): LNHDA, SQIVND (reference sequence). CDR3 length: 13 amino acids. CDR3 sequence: CVSTGTDNDEQFF. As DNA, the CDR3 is TGTGTTTCGACTGGGACCGATAATGATGAGCAGTTCTTC. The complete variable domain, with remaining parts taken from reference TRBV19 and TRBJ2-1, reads DGGITQSPKYLFRKEGQNVTLSCEQNLNHDAMYWYRQDPGQGLRLIYYSQIVNDFQKGDIAEGYSVSREKKESFPLTVTSAQKNPTAFYLCVSTGTDNDEQFFGPGTRLTVL.

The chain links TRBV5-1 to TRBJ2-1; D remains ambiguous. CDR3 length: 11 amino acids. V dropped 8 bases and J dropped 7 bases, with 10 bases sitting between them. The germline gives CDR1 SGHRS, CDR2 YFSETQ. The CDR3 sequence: CASRNFNEQFF. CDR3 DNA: TGCGCCAGTAGAAATTTTAATGAGCAGTTCTTC.

CDR3 sequence (DNA): TGCGCCAGCAGCTTCGACAGGGGTAGCTCCTACGAGCAGTACTTC. Amino acid sequence: CASSFDRGSSYEQYF. The chain links TRBV5-1 to TRBJ2-7, with TRBD1 matching over 8 bases. The trim removed 2 bases at V and 0 bases at J, leaving 4 bases unmatched. Germline CDR1 is SGHRS and CDR2 is YFSETQ. The CDR3 runs to 15 residues.

CDR3 sequence (DNA): TGCAGCGTTGAAGGGATTCCAGGGGGATCGGCCTACGAGCAGTACTTC. Its translation is CSVEGIPGGSAYEQYF. This rearrangement joins TRBV29-1 to TRBJ2-7, with 7 nucleotides matching TRBD1. V was clipped by 1 base and J by 2 bases; unmatched bases: 11. CDR1 and CDR2 (germline): SQVTM, ANQGSEA. The CDR3 runs to 16 residues.

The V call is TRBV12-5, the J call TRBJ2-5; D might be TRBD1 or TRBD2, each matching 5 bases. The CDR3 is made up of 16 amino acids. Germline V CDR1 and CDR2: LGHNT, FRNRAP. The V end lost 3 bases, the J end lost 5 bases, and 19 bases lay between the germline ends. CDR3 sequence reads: CASGFASDGTGETQYF. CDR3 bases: TGTGCTAGTGGTTTTGCCTCCGACGGGACGGGGGAGACCCAGTACTTC.

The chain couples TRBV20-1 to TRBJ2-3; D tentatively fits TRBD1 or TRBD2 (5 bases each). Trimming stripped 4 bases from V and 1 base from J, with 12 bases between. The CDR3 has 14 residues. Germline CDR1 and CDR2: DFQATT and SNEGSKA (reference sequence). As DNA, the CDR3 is TGCAGTGCTAATGAGGGGATGGGCACAGATACGCAGTATTTT. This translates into CSANEGMGTDTQYF.

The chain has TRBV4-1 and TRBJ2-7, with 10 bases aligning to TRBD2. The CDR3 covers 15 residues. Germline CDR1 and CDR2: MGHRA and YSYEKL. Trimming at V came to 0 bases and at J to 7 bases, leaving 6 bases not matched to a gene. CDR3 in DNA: TGCGCCAGCAGCCAAGAGCCGGGACTAGCGTTAGAGCAGTACTTC. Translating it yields CASSQEPGLALEQYF.

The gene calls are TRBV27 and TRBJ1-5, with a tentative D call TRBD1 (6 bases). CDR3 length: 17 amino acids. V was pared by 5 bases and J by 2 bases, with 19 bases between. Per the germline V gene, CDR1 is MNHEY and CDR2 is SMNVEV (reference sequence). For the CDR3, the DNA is TGTGCCAGCAGTACCCCTTTGTGGGGGGCCCGCAATCAGCCCCAGCATTTT. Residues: CASSTPLWGARNQPQHF.

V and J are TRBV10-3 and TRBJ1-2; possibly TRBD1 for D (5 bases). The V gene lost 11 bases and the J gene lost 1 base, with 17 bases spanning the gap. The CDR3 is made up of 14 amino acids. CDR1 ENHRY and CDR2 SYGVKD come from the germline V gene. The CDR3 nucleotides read TGTGCCCACGCCAGGGAGCCCGATAACTATGGCTACACCTTC. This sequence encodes CAHAREPDNYGYTF.

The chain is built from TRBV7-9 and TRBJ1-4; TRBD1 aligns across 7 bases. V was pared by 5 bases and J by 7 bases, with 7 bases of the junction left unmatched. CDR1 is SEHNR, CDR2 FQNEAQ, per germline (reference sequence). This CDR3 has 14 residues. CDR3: CASSPTGSGEKLFF. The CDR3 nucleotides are TGTGCCAGCAGCCCGACAGGGAGCGGTGAAAAACTGTTTTTT.

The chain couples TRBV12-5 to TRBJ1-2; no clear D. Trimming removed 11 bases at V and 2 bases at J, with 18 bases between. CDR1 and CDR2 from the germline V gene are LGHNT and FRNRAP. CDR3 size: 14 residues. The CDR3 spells CAAAPPTRNYGYTF. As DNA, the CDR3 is TGTGCTGCCGCTCCCCCGACGAGAAACTATGGCTACACCTTC.

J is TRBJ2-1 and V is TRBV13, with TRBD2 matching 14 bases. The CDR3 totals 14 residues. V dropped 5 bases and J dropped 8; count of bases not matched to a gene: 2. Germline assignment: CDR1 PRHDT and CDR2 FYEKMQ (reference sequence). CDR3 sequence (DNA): TGTGCCAGCAGCCGGACTAGCGGGGGGCATGAGCAGTTCTTC. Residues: CASSRTSGGHEQFF.

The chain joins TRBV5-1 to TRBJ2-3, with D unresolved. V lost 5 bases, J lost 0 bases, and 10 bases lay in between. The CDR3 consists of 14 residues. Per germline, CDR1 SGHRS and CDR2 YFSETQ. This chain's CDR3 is CASRPTFSTDTQYF. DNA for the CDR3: TGCGCCAGCAGACCGACATTTAGCACAGATACGCAGTATTTT.

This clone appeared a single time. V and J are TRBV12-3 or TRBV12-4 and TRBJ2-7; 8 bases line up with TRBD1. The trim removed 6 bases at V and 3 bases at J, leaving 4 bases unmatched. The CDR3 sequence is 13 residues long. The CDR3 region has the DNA TGTGCCAGCAGATTTACAGGGGGCTACGAGCAGTACTTC. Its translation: CASRFTGGYEQYF.

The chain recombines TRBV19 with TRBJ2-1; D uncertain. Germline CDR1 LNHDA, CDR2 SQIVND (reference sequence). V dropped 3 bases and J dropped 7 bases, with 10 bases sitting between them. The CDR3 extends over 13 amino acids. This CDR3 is CASSILAVNEQFF. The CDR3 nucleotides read TGTGCCAGTAGTATCCTGGCAGTAAATGAGCAGTTCTTC.

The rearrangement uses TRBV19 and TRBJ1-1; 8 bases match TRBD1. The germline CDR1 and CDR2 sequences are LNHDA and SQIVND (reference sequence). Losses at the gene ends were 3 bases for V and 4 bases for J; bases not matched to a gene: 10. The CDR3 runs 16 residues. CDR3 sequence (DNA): TGTGCCAGTAGTATTAATTTAGGGGACAGGACCACTGAAGCTTTCTTT. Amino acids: CASSINLGDRTTEAFF. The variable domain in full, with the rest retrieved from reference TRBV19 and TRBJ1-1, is DGGITQSPKYLFRKEGQNVTLSCEQNLNHDAMYWYRQDPGQGLRLIYYSQIVNDFQKGDIAEGYSVSREKKESFPLTVTSAQKNPTAFYLCASSINLGDRTTEAFFGQGTRLTVV.

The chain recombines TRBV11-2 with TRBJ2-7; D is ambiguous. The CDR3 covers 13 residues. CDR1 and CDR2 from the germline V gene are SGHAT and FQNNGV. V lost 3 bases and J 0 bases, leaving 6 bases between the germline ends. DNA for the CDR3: TGTGCCAGCAGCTTTGTAAACTCCTACGAGCAGTACTTC. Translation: CASSFVNSYEQYF.

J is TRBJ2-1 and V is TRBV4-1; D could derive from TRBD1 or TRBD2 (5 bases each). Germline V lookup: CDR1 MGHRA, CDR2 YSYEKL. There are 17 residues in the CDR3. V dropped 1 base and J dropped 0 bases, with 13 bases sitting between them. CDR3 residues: CASSQVSGAGSYNEQFF. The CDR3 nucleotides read TGCGCCAGCAGCCAAGTATCCGGGGCAGGCTCCTACAATGAGCAGTTCTTC.

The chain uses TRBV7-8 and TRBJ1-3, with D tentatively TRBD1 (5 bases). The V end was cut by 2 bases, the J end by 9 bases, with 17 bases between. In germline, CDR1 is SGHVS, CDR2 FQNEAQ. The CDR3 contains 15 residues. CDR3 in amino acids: CASSLTRLPGGTIYF. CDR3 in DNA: TGTGCCAGCAGCTTAACGCGACTTCCCGGGGGCACCATATATTTT. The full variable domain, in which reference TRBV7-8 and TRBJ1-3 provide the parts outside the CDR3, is GAGVSQSPRYKVAKRGQDVALRCDPISGHVSLFWYQQALGQGPEFLTYFQNEAQLDKSGLPSDRFFAERPEGSVSTLKIQRTQQEDSAVYLCASSLTRLPGGTIYFGEGSWLTVV.